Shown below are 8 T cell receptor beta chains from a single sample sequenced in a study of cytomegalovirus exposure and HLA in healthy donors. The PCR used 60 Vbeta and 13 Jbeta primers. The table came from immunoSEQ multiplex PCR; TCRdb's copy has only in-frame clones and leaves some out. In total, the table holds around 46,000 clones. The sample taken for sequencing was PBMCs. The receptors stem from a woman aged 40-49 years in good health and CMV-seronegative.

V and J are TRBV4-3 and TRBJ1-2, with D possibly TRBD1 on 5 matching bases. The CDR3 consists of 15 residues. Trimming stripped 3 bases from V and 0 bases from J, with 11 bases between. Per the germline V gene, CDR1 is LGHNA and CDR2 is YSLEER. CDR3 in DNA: TGCGCCAGCAGCCAGTCCAGGGCTACTAACTATGGCTACACCTTC. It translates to CASSQSRATNYGYTF.

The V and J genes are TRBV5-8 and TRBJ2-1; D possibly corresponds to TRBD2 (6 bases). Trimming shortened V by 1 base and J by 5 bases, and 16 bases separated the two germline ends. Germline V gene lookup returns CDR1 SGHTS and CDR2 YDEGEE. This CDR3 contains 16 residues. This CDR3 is CASSLRRDSRHNEQFF. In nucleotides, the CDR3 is TGTGCCAGCAGCTTGCGGCGGGATAGCCGACACAATGAGCAGTTCTTC.

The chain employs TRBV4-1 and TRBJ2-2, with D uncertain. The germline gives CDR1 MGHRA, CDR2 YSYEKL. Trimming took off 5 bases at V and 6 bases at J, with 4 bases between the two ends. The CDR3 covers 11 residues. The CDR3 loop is CASSFAGELFF. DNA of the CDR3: TGCGCCAGCAGCTTCGCCGGGGAGCTGTTTTTT.

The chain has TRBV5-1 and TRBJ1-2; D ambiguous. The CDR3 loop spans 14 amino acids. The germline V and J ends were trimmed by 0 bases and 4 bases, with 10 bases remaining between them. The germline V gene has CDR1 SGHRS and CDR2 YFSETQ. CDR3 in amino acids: CASSLDTESYGYTF. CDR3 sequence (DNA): TGCGCCAGCAGCTTGGATACAGAGAGCTATGGCTACACCTTC.

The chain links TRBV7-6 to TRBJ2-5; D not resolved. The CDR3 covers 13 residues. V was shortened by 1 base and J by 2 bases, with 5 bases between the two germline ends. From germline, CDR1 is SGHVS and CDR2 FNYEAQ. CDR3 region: CASSLELQETQYF. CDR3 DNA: TGTGCCAGCAGCTTAGAGCTTCAAGAGACCCAGTACTTC. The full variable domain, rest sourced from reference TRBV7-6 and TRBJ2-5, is GAGVSQSPRYKVTKRGQDVALRCDPISGHVSLYWYRQALGQGPEFLTYFNYEAQQDKSGLPNDRFSAERPEGSISTLTIQRTEQRDSAMYRCASSLELQETQYFGPGTRLLVL.

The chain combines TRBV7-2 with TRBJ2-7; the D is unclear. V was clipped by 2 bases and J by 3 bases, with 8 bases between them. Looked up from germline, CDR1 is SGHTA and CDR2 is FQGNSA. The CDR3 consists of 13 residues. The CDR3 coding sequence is TGTGCCAGCAGCTTAAACAGAGACTACGAGCAGTACTTC. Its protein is CASSLNRDYEQYF.

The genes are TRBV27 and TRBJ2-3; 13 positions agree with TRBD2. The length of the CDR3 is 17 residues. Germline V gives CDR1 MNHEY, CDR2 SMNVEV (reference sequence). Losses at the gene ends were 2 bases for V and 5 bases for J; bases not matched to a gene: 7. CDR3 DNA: TGTGCCAGCAGTTTAGGAGGACTAGCGGGAGCAGGAGATACGCAGTATTTT. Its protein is CASSLGGLAGAGDTQYF.

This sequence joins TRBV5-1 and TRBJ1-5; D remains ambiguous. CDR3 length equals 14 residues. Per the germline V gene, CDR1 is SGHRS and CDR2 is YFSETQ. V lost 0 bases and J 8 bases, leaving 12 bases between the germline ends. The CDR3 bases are TGCGCCAGCAGCTTGGGGGTAGGAGAAGAGCCCCAGCATTTT. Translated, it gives CASSLGVGEEPQHF.